The 23 T cell receptor beta chains presented below share a single source sample, sequenced in a study of blood T cell repertoires in COVID-19 (TCRdb year 2020). Library preparation employed the immunoSEQ multiplex PCR assay. In its TCRdb copy, this immuneACCESS table keeps in-frame sequences only and misses some clones. Where compared with another copy, unresolved V genes explain less than half of these, and the others have no known cause. Here the sample has fewer than 60,000 clones; approximately 80% occur a single time. Roughly 25% of the sample is in the top ten clones. What was sequenced was peripheral blood. The receptors were gathered from a human donor in a cohort sampled during active COVID-19.

In this sample, this clone turned up a few times. This sequence joins TRBV28 and TRBJ1-5; D is uncertain. The V and J ends lost 3 bases and 5 bases respectively, with 14 bases between them. The V gene's germline CDR1 is MDHEN and CDR2 SYDVKM. CDR3 length: 15 residues. The CDR3, as DNA: TGTGCCAGCAGTTTTGCCTATGGTCTGTATCAGCCCCAGCATTTT. This codes for CASSFAYGLYQPQHF.

The CDR3 DNA follows: TGTGCCAGCAGCTCCCCTGTAGATACGCAGTATTTT. Translation gives CASSSPVDTQYF. The chain couples TRBV5-4 to TRBJ2-3; D gene unclear. Germline loops: CDR1 SGHNT, CDR2 YYREEE (reference sequence). Deletions cut 3 bases from V and 5 bases from J, with 7 bases between. The CDR3 sequence is 12 residues long.

This clone has only one observation. The rearrangement links TRBV5-8 to TRBJ1-4; a weak D match, TRBD1 (6 bases). Germline CDR1 reads SGHTS; CDR2 reads YDEGEE. V lost 3 bases, J lost 0 bases, and 12 bases lay in between. CDR3 length equals 16 residues. The CDR3 is CASSYGQLATNEKLFF. The CDR3 DNA follows: TGTGCCAGCAGCTACGGACAGCTTGCAACTAATGAAAAACTGTTTTTT. Filled out from reference TRBV5-8 and TRBJ1-4, the complete variable domain reads EAGVTQSPTHLIKTRGQQATLRCSPISGHTSVYWYQQALGLGLQFLLWYDEGEERNRGNFPPRFSGRQFPNYSSELNVNALELEDSALYLCASSYGQLATNEKLFFGSGTQLSVL.

The chain recombines TRBV30 with TRBJ1-1; 7 positions agree with TRBD1. Unmatched junction bases numbered 3, after V lost 3 bases and J lost 5 bases. The V gene's germline CDR1 is GTSNPN and CDR2 SVGIG (reference sequence). The CDR3 has 12 amino acids. The CDR3 loop is CAWRRDSTEAFF. The CDR3 DNA is TGTGCCTGGAGAAGGGACAGTACTGAAGCTTTCTTT.

The chain couples TRBV19 to TRBJ2-7; D not resolved. The germline V and J ends were trimmed by 5 bases and 0 bases, with 8 bases remaining between them. Germline V CDR1 and CDR2: LNHDA, SQIVND (reference sequence). The CDR3 consists of 13 residues. The CDR3 is CASSWAPSYEQYF. CDR3 bases: TGTGCCAGTAGTTGGGCCCCCTCCTACGAGCAGTACTTC.

V usage is TRBV7-3 and J usage is TRBJ2-1; 9 bases fit TRBD2. Germline CDR1 is SGHTA and CDR2 is FQGTGA. V lost 6 bases to trimming and J lost 10 bases; unmatched junction nucleotides: 16. The CDR3 contains 16 residues. The CDR3 protein is CASRPGGDSGSGEQFF. As DNA, the CDR3 is TGTGCCAGCAGGCCCGGGGGGGATAGCGGGAGCGGAGAGCAGTTCTTC.

The CDR3 sequence is CASSYSGAGGARQYF. CDR3 DNA sequence: TGTGCCAGCAGTTACTCCGGCGCGGGAGGCGCCAGGCAGTACTTC. The chain carries TRBV6-6 and TRBJ2-7; 8 bases map to TRBD2. V shed 0 bases and J 9 bases; nucleotides not matched to a gene: 10. Germline CDR1 and CDR2: MNHNY and SVGAGI (reference sequence). The CDR3 has 15 amino acids.

Here the CDR3 reads CASSPRTSEYNEQFF. CDR3 DNA sequence: TGTGCCAGTAGTCCCAGGACTAGCGAGTACAATGAGCAGTTCTTC. The rearrangement joins TRBV19 to TRBJ2-1, with 9 bases lining up with TRBD2. The length of the CDR3 is 15 residues. Germline V gene lookup returns CDR1 LNHDA and CDR2 SQIVND (reference sequence). V shed 5 bases and J 4 bases; nucleotides not matched to a gene: 6.

This clone came up a few times. The J gene is TRBJ2-6, the V gene TRBV19; 9 bases agree with TRBD1. After removal of 3 bases from V and 0 bases from J, the junction contained 6 bases not matched to a gene. The CDR3 is 18 residues long. Per the germline V gene, CDR1 is LNHDA and CDR2 is SQIVND (reference sequence). CDR3 nucleotides: TGTGCCAGTAGTATGATGGGACAGGGCTTCTCTGGGGCCAACGTCCTGACTTTC. This gives the protein CASSMMGQGFSGANVLTF.

The genes are TRBV30 and TRBJ1-3; D ambiguous. V lost 4 bases to trimming and J lost 4 bases, with 5 bases between them. This CDR3 has 11 amino acids. Looked up from germline, CDR1 is GTSNPN and CDR2 is SVGIG (reference sequence). The CDR3 here is CAWTKGNTIYF. CDR3 DNA sequence: TGTGCCTGGACTAAAGGAAACACCATATATTTT.

The V and J genes are TRBV9 and TRBJ2-1, with a weak D call TRBD1 (6 bases). This CDR3 is 16 amino acids long. Germline CDR1 and CDR2: SGDLS and YYNGEE. Trimming pared 0 bases from V and 0 bases from J, leaving 10 bases between. CDR3 nucleotide sequence: TGTGCCAGCAGCGTAGGGGGGCAGAGCTCCTACAATGAGCAGTTCTTC. Protein: CASSVGGQSSYNEQFF.

The J gene is TRBJ2-1, the V gene TRBV30, with D possibly being TRBD2 (5 bases). This CDR3 comprises 13 residues. V was clipped by 0 bases and J by 8 bases, with 11 bases between them. Germline V gene sequence: CDR1 GTSNPN, CDR2 SVGIG (reference sequence). The CDR3 DNA reads TGTGCCTGGAGTGTACAAGGAGGTGATGAGCAGTTCTTC. Encoded protein: CAWSVQGGDEQFF.

V usage is TRBV5-1 and J usage is TRBJ2-5; D gene ambiguous. Germline V gives CDR1 SGHRS, CDR2 YFSETQ. Trimming cost V 0 bases and J 2 bases, with 5 bases left between them. CDR3 length equals 13 residues. The CDR3 DNA sequence: TGCGCCAGCAGCTTGGCACAGCAAGAGACCCAGTACTTC. It specifies CASSLAQQETQYF.

The chain has TRBV28 and TRBJ2-5; 13 bases align to TRBD2. From germline, CDR1 is MDHEN and CDR2 SYDVKM. The ends lost 5 bases at V and 4 bases at J; junction bases unmatched: 13. CDR3 length: 18 amino acids. The CDR3, as DNA: TGTGCCAGCAGTCGGACTAGCGGGAGTCAATTGATACGAGAGACCCAGTACTTC. Translated: CASSRTSGSQLIRETQYF.

The chain employs TRBV5-6 and TRBJ1-2; D is unclear. CDR3 length: 13 residues. CDR1 and CDR2 (germline): SGHDT, YYEEEE. Trimming took 0 bases from V and 1 from J, leaving 4 bases between them. The CDR3 protein is CASSLVSNYGYTF. The CDR3 DNA follows: TGTGCCAGCAGCTTGGTCAGTAACTATGGCTACACCTTC.

The chain is built from TRBV7-9 and TRBJ2-2; TRBD2 matches 7 bases. After removal of 5 bases from V and 4 bases from J, the junction contained 7 bases not matched to a gene. Germline values: CDR1 SEHNR, CDR2 FQNEAQ (reference sequence). This CDR3 is built from 15 residues. In nucleotides, the CDR3 is TGTGCCAGCAGCACCTTAGCGGGCCTCACCGGGGAGCTGTTTTTT. It encodes CASSTLAGLTGELFF.

V and J are TRBV24-1 and TRBJ1-5; D gene uncertain. V lost 7 bases to trimming and J lost 10 bases, with 13 bases between them. The CDR3 extends over 12 amino acids. Germline-derived CDR1 and CDR2 are KGHDR and SFDVKD. This chain's CDR3 is CATSLPGGPQHF. CDR3 bases: TGTGCCACCAGCCTCCCAGGTGGCCCCCAGCATTTT.

This sequence joins TRBV6-5 and TRBJ1-1, with TRBD1 matching over 8 bases. The junction had 8 bases not matched to a gene; V was cut back by 6 bases and J by 2 bases. Germline V gene sequence: CDR1 MNHEY, CDR2 SVGAGI. The CDR3 totals 15 residues. The CDR3 region is CASRTEDRANTEAFF. DNA of the CDR3: TGTGCCAGCAGGACCGAGGACAGGGCCAACACTGAAGCTTTCTTT.

The chain links TRBV18 to TRBJ2-1; the match to TRBD2 covers 12 bases. The CDR3 loop spans 14 amino acids. V was clipped by 6 bases and J by 5 bases; unmatched bases: 2. CDR1 and CDR2 (germline): KGHSH, LQKENI. Here the CDR3 reads CASSSSGGDNEQFF. The DNA of the CDR3 is TGTGCCAGCTCTTCTAGCGGGGGGGACAATGAGCAGTTCTTC. The full variable domain, with the rest looked up from reference TRBV18 and TRBJ2-1, is NAGVMQNPRHLVRRRGQEARLRCSPMKGHSHVYWYRQLPEEGLKFMVYLQKENIIDESGMPKERFSAEFPKEGPSILRIQQVVRGDSAAYFCASSSSGGDNEQFFGPGTRLTVL.

The V gene is TRBV6-2 or TRBV6-3, the J gene TRBJ2-6, with a weak D call TRBD2 (5 bases). Trimming shortened V by 4 bases and J by 0 bases, and 10 bases separated the two germline ends. CDR1 is MNHEY, CDR2 SVGEGT, per germline. This CDR3 spans 16 amino acids. The CDR3 bases are TGTGCCAGCAGTTCCGGGATTTACTCTGGGGCCAACGTCCTGACTTTC. It is translated as CASSSGIYSGANVLTF.

This chain links TRBV19 with TRBJ1-3; 10 bases map to TRBD1. Germline CDR1 and CDR2: LNHDA and SQIVND (reference sequence). The CDR3 contains 13 residues. With V trimmed by 8 bases and J by 5 bases, 3 bases remained unmatched. CDR3 amino acids: CASGDRGRNTIYF. The CDR3 DNA reads TGTGCCAGTGGGGACAGGGGTAGAAACACCATATATTTT.

This rearrangement joins TRBV11-2 to TRBJ2-5; weak D call: TRBD2 (6 bases). The CDR3 spans 17 residues. The V gene lost 3 bases and the J gene lost 3 bases, with 20 bases spanning the gap. Germline CDR1 reads SGHAT; CDR2 reads FQNNGV. The CDR3: CASSFFISSALKETQYF. As DNA, the CDR3 is TGTGCCAGCAGCTTTTTCATCTCTAGCGCCTTAAAAGAGACCCAGTACTTC.

The rearrangement uses TRBV27 and TRBJ1-2; no clear D. Trimming cost V 6 bases and J 2 bases, with 13 bases left between them. CDR3 length: 14 amino acids. CDR1 is MNHEY and CDR2 is SMNVEV in the germline V gene (reference sequence). DNA of the CDR3: TGTGCCAGCAGCCCGACGGAGAGGAACTATGGCTACACCTTC. Amino acids: CASSPTERNYGYTF.